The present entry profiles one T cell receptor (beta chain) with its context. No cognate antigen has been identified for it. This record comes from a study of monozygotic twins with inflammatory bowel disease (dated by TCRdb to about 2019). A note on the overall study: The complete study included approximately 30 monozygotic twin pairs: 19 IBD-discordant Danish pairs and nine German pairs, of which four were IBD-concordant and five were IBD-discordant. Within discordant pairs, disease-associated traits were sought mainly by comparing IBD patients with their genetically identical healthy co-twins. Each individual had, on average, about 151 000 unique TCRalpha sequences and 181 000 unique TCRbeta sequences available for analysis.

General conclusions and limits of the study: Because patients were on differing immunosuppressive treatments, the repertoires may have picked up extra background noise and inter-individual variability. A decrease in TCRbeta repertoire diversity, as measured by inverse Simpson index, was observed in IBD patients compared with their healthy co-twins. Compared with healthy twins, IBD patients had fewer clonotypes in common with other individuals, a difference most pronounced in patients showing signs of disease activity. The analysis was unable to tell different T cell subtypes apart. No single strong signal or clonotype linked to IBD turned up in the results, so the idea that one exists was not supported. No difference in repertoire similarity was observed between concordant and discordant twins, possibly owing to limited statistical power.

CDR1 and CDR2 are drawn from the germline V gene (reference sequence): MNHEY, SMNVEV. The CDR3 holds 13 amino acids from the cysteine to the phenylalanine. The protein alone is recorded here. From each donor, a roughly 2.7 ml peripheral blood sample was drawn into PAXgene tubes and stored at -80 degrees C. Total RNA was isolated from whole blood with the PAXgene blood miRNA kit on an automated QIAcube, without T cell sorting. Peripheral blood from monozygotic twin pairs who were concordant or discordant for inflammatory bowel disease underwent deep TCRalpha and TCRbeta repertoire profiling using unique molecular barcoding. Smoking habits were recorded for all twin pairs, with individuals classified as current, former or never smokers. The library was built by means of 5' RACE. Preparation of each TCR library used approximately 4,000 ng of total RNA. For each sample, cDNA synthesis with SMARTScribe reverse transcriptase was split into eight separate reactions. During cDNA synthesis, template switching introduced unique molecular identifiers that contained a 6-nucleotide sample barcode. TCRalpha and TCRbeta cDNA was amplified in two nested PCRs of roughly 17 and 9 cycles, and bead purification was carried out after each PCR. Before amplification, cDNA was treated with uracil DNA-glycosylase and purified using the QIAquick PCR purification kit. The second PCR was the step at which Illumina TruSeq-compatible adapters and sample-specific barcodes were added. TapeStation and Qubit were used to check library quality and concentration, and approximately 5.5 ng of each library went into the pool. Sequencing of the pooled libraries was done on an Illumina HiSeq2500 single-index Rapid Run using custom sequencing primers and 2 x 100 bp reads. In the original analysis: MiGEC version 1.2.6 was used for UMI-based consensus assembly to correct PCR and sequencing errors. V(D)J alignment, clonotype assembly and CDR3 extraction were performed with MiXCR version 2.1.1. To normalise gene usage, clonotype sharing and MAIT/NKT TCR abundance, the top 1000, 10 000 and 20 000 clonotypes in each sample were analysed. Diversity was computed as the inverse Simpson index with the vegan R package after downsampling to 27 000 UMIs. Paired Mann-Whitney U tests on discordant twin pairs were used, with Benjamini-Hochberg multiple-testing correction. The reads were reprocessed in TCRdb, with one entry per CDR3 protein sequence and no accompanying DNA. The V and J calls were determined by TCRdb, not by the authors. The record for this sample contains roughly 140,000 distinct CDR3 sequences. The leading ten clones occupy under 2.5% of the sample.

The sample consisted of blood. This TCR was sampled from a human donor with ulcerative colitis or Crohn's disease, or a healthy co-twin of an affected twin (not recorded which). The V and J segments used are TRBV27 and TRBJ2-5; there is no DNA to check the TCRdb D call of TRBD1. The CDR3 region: CASTRQGEETQYF.